A single sample is the source of the 32 T cell receptor beta chains below, sequenced in a study of CD8 T cells in Susac syndrome. When the RNA was reverse transcribed, random hexamers were used with an input of roughly 0.45 to 1 ug. TCRdb re-analysed the immunoSEQ multiplex PCR reads in MiXCR, keeping a single row per CDR3 protein. This repertoire shows roughly 100,000 distinct CDR3 sequences, approximately 96% found once; its top ten account for 0.62%. The specimen sequenced was CD8+ T cells from PBMCs. The receptors here all came from a human donor with Susac syndrome.

The chain carries TRBV18 and TRBJ2-5, with D unresolved. There are 13 residues in the CDR3. V lost 0 bases, J lost 5 bases, and 7 bases lay in between. Germline V gene lookup returns CDR1 KGHSH and CDR2 LQKENI. The CDR3 sequence is CASSPPKWETQYF. As DNA, the CDR3 is TGTGCCAGCTCACCACCGAAGTGGGAGACCCAGTACTTC.

The chain uses TRBV20-1 and TRBJ1-4; 9 nucleotides line up with TRBD1. This CDR3 spans 13 amino acids. V gave up 8 bases and J gave up 10 bases; unmatched junction bases: 11. Germline CDR1 DFQATT, CDR2 SNEGSKA (reference sequence). The DNA for the CDR3 is TGCAGTATCCCACAGGGGGCGCGAGGAAAACTGTTTTTT. Protein: CSIPQGARGKLFF.

The chain uses TRBV4-2 and TRBJ2-3, with D unresolved. With 0 bases removed from V and 4 bases from J, the gap between germline ends came to 11 bases. Germline CDR1 reads LGHNA; CDR2 reads YNFKEQ. The CDR3 is 15 residues long. The CDR3 protein is CASSQDGVAADTQYF. CDR3 coding DNA: TGTGCCAGCAGCCAAGATGGGGTAGCCGCAGATACGCAGTATTTT.

The chain links TRBV5-4 to TRBJ1-1; D may be TRBD1 (5 bases). V lost 4 bases, J lost 7 bases, and 14 bases lay in between. The CDR3 spans 13 residues. The germline V gene encodes CDR1 SGHNT and CDR2 YYREEE (reference sequence). This CDR3 reads CASSSNRDLEAFF. The CDR3 nucleotides are TGTGCCAGCAGCAGTAACCGGGACCTTGAAGCTTTCTTT. The whole variable domain, remainder taken from reference TRBV5-4 and TRBJ1-1, is ETGVTQSPTHLIKTRGQQVTLRCSSQSGHNTVSWYQQALGQGPQFIFQYYREEENGRGNFPPRFSGLQFPNYSSELNVNALELDDSALYLCASSSNRDLEAFFGQGTRLTVV.

The genes are TRBV19 and TRBJ1-1; D is perhaps TRBD1 (6 bases). CDR1 LNHDA and CDR2 SQIVND come from the germline V gene (reference sequence). The CDR3 totals 16 residues. V shed 4 bases and J shed 0 bases, with 15 bases lying between them. As DNA, the CDR3 is TGTGCCAGTAGTAGGGACAATGGCGACTTGAACACTGAAGCTTTCTTT. Its protein is CASSRDNGDLNTEAFF.

This chain links TRBV6-2 or TRBV6-3 with TRBJ2-7; 7 bases match TRBD1. The CDR3 length is 16 residues. The V gene's germline CDR1 is MNHEY and CDR2 SVGEGT. The V and J ends lost 5 bases and 0 bases, in that order; junction bases with no gene match: 10. The CDR3 DNA reads TGTGCCAGCAGTAAATCGGACAGGAAAAGCTCCTACGAGCAGTACTTC. Amino acids: CASSKSDRKSSYEQYF.

The chain employs TRBV6-1 and TRBJ2-6, with D possibly matching TRBD1 (6 bases). The CDR3 runs 20 residues. Germline CDR1 is MNHNS and CDR2 is SASEGT. The V end lost 6 bases, the J end lost 0 bases, and 24 bases lay between the germline ends. The CDR3 is CASSRPSDSPTLSGANVLTF. DNA for the CDR3: TGTGCCAGCAGCCGACCCTCGGACAGTCCAACCCTCTCTGGGGCCAACGTCCTGACTTTC.

V usage is TRBV2 and J usage is TRBJ1-4; TRBD1 is a possible D gene (5 bases). V lost 8 bases and J 3 bases, leaving 13 bases between the germline ends. The length of the CDR3 is 14 residues. The germline V gene has CDR1 SNHLY and CDR2 FYNNEI. The CDR3 spells CASQGVWANEKLFF. The CDR3 region has the DNA TGTGCCAGCCAGGGTGTTTGGGCTAATGAAAAACTGTTTTTT.

V is TRBV7-2 and J is TRBJ1-2; TRBD1 matches at 7 bases. V dropped 2 bases and J dropped 8; count of bases not matched to a gene: 8. The CDR3 covers 14 residues. Per the germline V gene, CDR1 is SGHTA and CDR2 is FQGNSA. CDR3 sequence reads: CASSLPGQRWGYTF. CDR3 coding DNA: TGTGCCAGCAGCTTACCGGGACAGCGATGGGGCTACACCTTC.

The V call is TRBV7-6, the J call TRBJ2-5; D not resolved. Germline CDR1 SGHVS, CDR2 FNYEAQ. The V and J ends lost 1 base and 5 bases respectively, with 8 bases between them. The CDR3 is made up of 13 amino acids. CDR3 amino acids: CASSLDAVETQYF. The CDR3 DNA is TGTGCCAGCAGCTTAGATGCGGTGGAGACCCAGTACTTC.

The chain employs TRBV27 and TRBJ1-2; 7 nucleotides agree with TRBD1. Germline V gives CDR1 MNHEY, CDR2 SMNVEV (reference sequence). The CDR3 spans 14 residues. V lost 4 bases and J lost 6; bases outside the gene matches: 8. The CDR3 DNA reads TGTGCCAGCAGTTCGCCCACAGGGGAAGATGGCTACACCTTC. Translated, it gives CASSSPTGEDGYTF.

The V gene is TRBV7-9, the J gene TRBJ1-1; TRBD1 might be the D (6 bases). This CDR3 has 14 amino acids. V was trimmed by 4 bases and J by 8 bases, leaving 17 bases between them. Looked up from germline, CDR1 is SEHNR and CDR2 is FQNEAQ (reference sequence). CDR3 in DNA: TGTGCCAGCAGCTCTAGGGAAGTGGACAGAGAAGCTTTCTTT. Encoded protein: CASSSREVDREAFF.

The CDR3 region is CASSSRLRAINQPQHF. CDR3 nucleotide sequence: TGTGCCAGCAGTTCGCGTTTAAGGGCTATCAATCAGCCCCAGCATTTT. V usage is TRBV12-3 or TRBV12-4 and J usage is TRBJ1-5, with D hard to call. The CDR3 has 16 amino acids. Trimming cost V 4 bases and J 3 bases, with 16 bases left between them.

The chain links TRBV9 to TRBJ1-6; the D is unclear. Trimming cost V 0 bases and J 10 bases, with 20 bases left between them. Germline-derived CDR1 and CDR2 are SGDLS and YYNGEE. The CDR3 length is 17 residues. This chain's CDR3 is CASSVARGRWEGSPLHF. CDR3 nucleotides: TGTGCCAGCAGCGTAGCCCGAGGGCGCTGGGAGGGCTCACCCCTCCACTTT.

This rearrangement joins TRBV12-3 or TRBV12-4 to TRBJ2-2; the D is unclear. Trimming took off 2 bases at V and 6 bases at J, with 13 bases between the two ends. This CDR3 contains 15 residues. The CDR3 spells CASSLKGQNAGELFF. CDR3 in DNA: TGTGCCAGCAGTTTAAAAGGGCAAAACGCCGGGGAGCTGTTTTTT.

The gene calls are TRBV30 and TRBJ1-2; D ambiguous. V was cut by 4 bases and J by 4 bases, with 25 bases left in between. The CDR3 extends over 17 amino acids. CDR1 GTSNPN and CDR2 SVGIG come from the germline V gene (reference sequence). The CDR3 DNA sequence: TGTGCCTGGAACTTGGGAGAGACCGAGGGCGGTACCTATGGCTACACCTTC. It translates to CAWNLGETEGGTYGYTF.

The V and J genes are TRBV5-1 and TRBJ1-6; possible D gene TRBD1, 6 bases. The ends were cut back, 7 bases at V and 6 bases at J, with 17 bases in the middle. Germline V gives CDR1 SGHRS, CDR2 YFSETQ. The CDR3 is made up of 15 amino acids. The CDR3 DNA reads TGCGCCAGCCAAGGATTGACAGGCAGTAATTCACCCCTCCACTTT. Translating gives CASQGLTGSNSPLHF. Using reference TRBV5-1 and TRBJ1-6 for the parts outside the CDR3, the full variable domain is KAGVTQTPRYLIKTRGQQVTLSCSPISGHRSVSWYQQTPGQGLQFLFEYFSETQRNKGNFPGRFSGRQFSNSRSEMNVSTLELGDSALYLCASQGLTGSNSPLHFGNGTRLTVT.

This clonotype was observed once. The genes are TRBV7-2 and TRBJ2-3, with 7 bases aligning to TRBD1. The CDR3 is 14 amino acids. CDR1 and CDR2 (germline): SGHTA, FQGNSA. The trim removed 6 bases at V and 3 bases at J, leaving 6 bases unmatched. The CDR3 DNA sequence: TGTGCCAGCAGACCCGAACAGGGGACAGATACGCAGTATTTT. This sequence encodes CASRPEQGTDTQYF.

The rearrangement links TRBV30 to TRBJ2-7, with 10 bases identical to TRBD1. V dropped 3 bases and J dropped 2; count of bases not matched to a gene: 4. The CDR3 length is 14 residues. The V gene's germline CDR1 is GTSNPN and CDR2 SVGIG (reference sequence). The CDR3 here is CAWSIGQGAYEQYF. CDR3 coding DNA: TGTGCCTGGAGCATTGGACAGGGGGCCTACGAGCAGTACTTC.

The V and J genes are TRBV9 and TRBJ2-2, with D unresolved. In germline, CDR1 is SGDLS, CDR2 YYNGEE. The CDR3 extends over 16 amino acids. Trimming cost V 8 bases and J 0 bases, with 17 bases left between them. CDR3: CASSPLPEANTGELFF. For the CDR3, the DNA is TGTGCCAGTTCCCCCCTTCCAGAGGCGAACACCGGGGAGCTGTTTTTT.

The chain links TRBV30 to TRBJ2-7; TRBD2 is a possible D gene (6 bases). The CDR3 loop spans 13 amino acids. Germline V lookup: CDR1 GTSNPN, CDR2 SVGIG (reference sequence). Trimming left V 5 bases short and J 0 bases short, with 11 bases between. The CDR3: CAWGAGISYEQYF. DNA for the CDR3: TGTGCCTGGGGCGCGGGGATCTCCTACGAGCAGTACTTC. The complete variable domain, with remaining parts taken from reference TRBV30 and TRBJ2-7, reads SQTIHQWPATLVQPVGSPLSLECTVEGTSNPNLYWYRQAAGRGLQLLFYSVGIGQISSEVPQNLSASRPQDRQFILSSKKLLLSDSGFYLCAWGAGISYEQYFGPGTRLTVT.

The gene calls are TRBV20-1 and TRBJ2-5; 7 nucleotides align to TRBD2. V lost 6 bases and J lost 5; bases outside the gene matches: 12. This CDR3 has 14 residues. Germline loops: CDR1 DFQATT, CDR2 SNEGSKA (reference sequence). The CDR3 reads CSATERGTSETQYF. The CDR3 DNA sequence: TGCAGTGCAACGGAGCGGGGTACTAGCGAGACCCAGTACTTC.

The chain employs TRBV9 and TRBJ2-7, with 10 positions matching TRBD2. The V gene's germline CDR1 is SGDLS and CDR2 YYNGEE. The CDR3 has 13 amino acids. Unmatched junction bases numbered 3, after V lost 2 bases and J lost 7 bases. CDR3 sequence (DNA): TGTGCCAGCAGCGTCGGTAGCGGGGGGGAGCAGTACTTC. It translates to CASSVGSGGEQYF.

The rearrangement joins TRBV7-2 to TRBJ2-4; weak D call: TRBD2 (6 bases). Trimming took off 6 bases at V and 0 bases at J, with 15 bases between the two ends. Per germline, CDR1 SGHTA and CDR2 FQGNSA. This CDR3 has 16 amino acids. DNA of the CDR3: TGTGCCAGCAGTTCCTCCGGGACTGTAGCCAAAAACATTCAGTACTTC. It codes for CASSSSGTVAKNIQYF.

The chain combines TRBV29-1 with TRBJ1-1; D may be TRBD1 (5 bases). Germline V gene data show CDR1 as SQVTM and CDR2 as ANQGSEA. CDR3 length equals 12 residues. Trimming stripped 1 base from V and 7 bases from J, with 10 bases between. CDR3 in DNA: TGCAGCGTTGAAGTGACAGTTCTTGAAGCTTTCTTT. Protein product: CSVEVTVLEAFF.

This chain uses TRBV24-1 with TRBJ2-1; 10 bases map to TRBD1. CDR1 and CDR2 from the germline V gene are KGHDR and SFDVKD. The CDR3 has 15 amino acids. The trim removed 5 bases at V and 5 bases at J, leaving 5 bases unmatched. As DNA, the CDR3 is TGTGCCACCAGTGGGGGACAGGGGATCCACAATGAGCAGTTCTTC. Protein: CATSGGQGIHNEQFF.

J is TRBJ1-6 and V is TRBV9; D perhaps matches TRBD1 (6 bases). CDR1 and CDR2 from the germline V gene are SGDLS and YYNGEE. The CDR3 runs 15 residues. Deletions cut 0 bases from V and 10 bases from J, with 14 bases between. For the CDR3, the DNA is TGTGCCAGCAGCGTAGAAGGGGGTACGGCCTCACCCCTCCACTTT. Amino acids: CASSVEGGTASPLHF.

The chain carries TRBV9 and TRBJ2-1; a weak D match, TRBD1 (5 bases). Between the trimmed V and J ends, which lost 0 bases and 5 bases, there was a span of 21 bases. CDR1 is SGDLS and CDR2 is YYNGEE in the germline V gene. The CDR3 loop spans 18 amino acids. This CDR3 is CASSVGWNGQGTNNEQFF. The CDR3 bases are TGTGCCAGCAGCGTAGGATGGAATGGTCAGGGTACCAACAATGAGCAGTTCTTC.

CDR3 sequence reads: CSADRDRGQRDYGYTF. The CDR3, as DNA: TGCAGTGCTGACCGGGACAGGGGGCAGAGGGACTATGGCTACACCTTC. The chain is built from TRBV20-1 and TRBJ1-2; 12 nucleotides match TRBD1. Germline CDR1 is DFQATT and CDR2 is SNEGSKA (reference sequence). After removal of 5 bases from V and 3 bases from J, the junction contained 10 bases not matched to a gene. CDR3 length: 16 amino acids.

J is TRBJ2-5 and V is TRBV6-5, with 8 bases identical to TRBD1. Looked up from germline, CDR1 is MNHEY and CDR2 is SVGAGI. This CDR3 contains 13 residues. The junction had 3 bases not matched to a gene; V was cut back by 4 bases and J by 5 bases. CDR3 in DNA: TGTGCCAGCAGTTCAGGGGGCCTGGAGACCCAGTACTTC. Its protein product is CASSSGGLETQYF.

The J gene is TRBJ1-1, the V gene TRBV20-1; 8 nucleotides agree with TRBD1. The CDR3 is 13 amino acids. The germline gives CDR1 DFQATT, CDR2 SNEGSKA (reference sequence). V shed 4 bases and J 4 bases; nucleotides not matched to a gene: 5. CDR3 protein: CSAKFTGGTEAFF. DNA of the CDR3: TGCAGTGCTAAGTTTACAGGGGGCACTGAAGCTTTCTTT.

V usage is TRBV30 and J usage is TRBJ2-1; D not resolved. The CDR3 is made up of 14 amino acids. V was cut by 0 bases and J by 8 bases, with 14 bases left in between. The V gene's germline CDR1 is GTSNPN and CDR2 SVGIG (reference sequence). The CDR3 loop reads CAWSVHVFADEQFF. The CDR3 bases are TGTGCCTGGAGTGTACACGTATTCGCTGATGAGCAGTTCTTC. Together with reference TRBV30 and TRBJ2-1, the CDR3 gives the full variable domain: SQTIHQWPATLVQPVGSPLSLECTVEGTSNPNLYWYRQAAGRGLQLLFYSVGIGQISSEVPQNLSASRPQDRQFILSSKKLLLSDSGFYLCAWSVHVFADEQFFGPGTRLTVL.